Listed below are T cell receptor beta chains from one sample, sequenced in a study of T cell repertoires in cytomegalovirus infection. TCRdb reprocessed the reads via MiXCR and lists one record per CDR3 protein. Of 150,000 to 200,000 distinct CDR3 sequences detected, 28% appear once; the ten largest clones hold 30% to 35%. Sample: PBMCs. The receptors were sampled from a human donor in good health (CMV status not recorded). Some clones in this sample may be carry-over from other donors' samples. Both conserved end residues are part of each CDR3. A D gene is named only where the DNA matches it firmly. Part of the rows lack a size; the others show once, few, many or a class for expanded clones.

clone size | D gene | J gene | V gene | CDR3 protein | CDR3 DNA
. | . | TRBJ1-2 | TRBV29-1 | CSVEDPGTYPHTF | TGCAGCGTTGAAGACCCCGGGACATACCCGCACACCTTC
many | TRBD2 | TRBJ2-5 | TRBV7-2 | CASSSREGSRRQETQYF | TGTGCCAGCAGCTCGCGGGAGGGTTCAAGAAGACAAGAGACCCAGTACTTC
. | TRBD1 | TRBJ1-1 | TRBV6-2/TRBV6-3 | CASSYSVDRGRGRGNTEAFF | TGTGCCAGCAGTTACTCCGTTGACAGGGGGCGCGGTCGGGGGAACACTGAAGCTTTCTTT
. | . | TRBJ1-3 | TRBV7-6 | CASSLDGGHSGNTIYF | TGTGCCAGCAGCTTAGACGGGGGCCACTCTGGAAACACCATATATTTT
. | TRBD1 | TRBJ1-1 | TRBV19 | CASSSWTGWTEAFF | TGTGCCAGTAGTTCATGGACAGGGTGGACTGAAGCTTTCTTT
. | . | TRBJ2-1 | TRBV5-4 | CASSTGQPYNEQFF | TGTGCCAGCAGCACCGGACAGCCCTACAATGAGCAGTTCTTC
. | TRBD1 | TRBJ1-6 | TRBV9 | CASSVQGGHSPLHF | TGTGCCAGCAGCGTCCAGGGGGGTCATTCACCCCTCCACTTT
. | . | TRBJ2-2 | TRBV23-1 | CATPSPGTGELFF | TGCGCCACTCCGTCCCCGGGCACCGGGGAGCTGTTTTTT
many | . | TRBJ2-1 | TRBV7-8 | CASSLGLVAMKEQFF | TGTGCCAGCAGCTTAGGACTGGTCGCAATGAAGGAGCAGTTCTTC
few | . | TRBJ2-1 | TRBV7-8 | CASSLGTASNEQFF | TGTGCCAGCAGCTTAGGGACAGCCTCCAATGAGCAGTTCTTC
few | . | TRBJ1-5 | TRBV30 | CAWRGLRDEPQHF | TGTGCCTGGAGAGGGCTGAGGGACGAGCCCCAGCATTTT
. | . | TRBJ2-7 | TRBV2 | CASSEVGQGRYQYF | TGTGCCAGCAGTGAAGTAGGGCAGGGCCGATATCAGTACTTC
few | . | TRBJ1-1 | TRBV7-8 | CASSFPEAGEAFF | TGTGCCAGCAGCTTCCCCGAGGCGGGTGAAGCTTTCTTT
once | TRBD1 | TRBJ1-1 | TRBV29-1 | CSVDWDRGPLGEAFF | TGCAGCGTTGACTGGGACAGGGGGCCCCTGGGTGAAGCTTTCTTT
many | . | TRBJ1-6 | TRBV6-2/TRBV6-3 | CASSRAPVGRDSPLHF | TGTGCCAGCAGTCGAGCCCCGGTGGGTCGAGATTCACCCCTCCACTTT